The 19 T cell receptor beta chains given below trace back to one sample, sequenced in a study of shared clonotypes between healthy human individuals. TCRdb's table, derived via immunoSEQ multiplex PCR, lists solely in-frame clones and lacks some. Of around 650,000 clones in the sample, roughly 96% were seen once. As defined, naive CD8 cells were CD45RO-negative and positively selected for CCR7, with terminally differentiated effector memory CD45RA+ cells excluded. The sample was naive CD8+ T cells sorted from blood. The receptors were gathered from a woman in her thirties in good health.

On this clone: Within the sample, other DNA sequences also encode this same CDR3. The chain employs TRBV27 and TRBJ1-1; 9 bases match TRBD1. Per the germline V gene, CDR1 is MNHEY and CDR2 is SMNVEV (reference sequence). V lost 5 bases, J lost 1 base, and 2 bases stayed unmatched. The CDR3 length is 14 residues. CDR3 region: CASSLQGANTEAFF. Here the CDR3 DNA reads TGTGCCAGCAGTCTACAGGGGGCGAACACTGAAGCTTTCTTT.

This clone was observed a single time. The chain combines TRBV4-1 with TRBJ1-5, with D possibly TRBD1 on 6 matching bases. Germline V gene sequence: CDR1 MGHRA, CDR2 YSYEKL. Trimming cost V 0 bases and J 6 bases, with 15 bases left between them. The CDR3 loop spans 16 amino acids. In nucleotides, the CDR3 is TGCGCCAGCAGCCAAGATTGGCCCCCAGGGGTTCAGCCCCAGCATTTT. The encoded protein is CASSQDWPPGVQPQHF.

The V gene is TRBV7-6, the J gene TRBJ2-1; 9 nucleotides match TRBD2. V trimming: 0 bases; J trimming: 7 bases; junction bases outside the gene matches: 10. The CDR3 is 17 residues long. Germline V gene lookup returns CDR1 SGHVS and CDR2 FNYEAQ. The CDR3 DNA follows: TGTGCCAGCAGCTTAGCGGAGATAGCGGGAGAGGCAAATGAGCAGTTCTTC. It is translated as CASSLAEIAGEANEQFF.

The J gene is TRBJ2-2, the V gene TRBV28; TRBD2 might be the D (6 bases). V lost 2 bases to trimming and J lost 5 bases, with 12 bases between them. The length of the CDR3 is 15 residues. From germline, CDR1 is MDHEN and CDR2 SYDVKM. CDR3 region: CASSLVGGVTGELFF. CDR3 nucleotide sequence: TGTGCCAGCAGTTTAGTGGGAGGAGTGACCGGGGAGCTGTTTTTT.

The V and J genes are TRBV28 and TRBJ1-5; D is unresolved. Trimming pared 5 bases from V and 3 bases from J, leaving 11 bases between. CDR3 length: 14 residues. Germline values: CDR1 MDHEN, CDR2 SYDVKM. The CDR3: CASSVRGINQPQHF. CDR3 DNA: TGTGCCAGCAGTGTCCGAGGAATCAATCAGCCCCAGCATTTT. The full variable domain, its missing parts supplied by reference TRBV28 and TRBJ1-5, is DVKVTQSSRYLVKRTGEKVFLECVQDMDHENMFWYRQDPGLGLRLIYFSYDVKMKEKGDIPEGYSVSREKKERFSLILESASTNQTSMYLCASSVRGINQPQHFGDGTRLSIL.

V and J are TRBV4-1 and TRBJ2-3, with 9 bases identical to TRBD1. Losses at the gene ends were 1 base for V and 2 bases for J; bases not matched to a gene: 7. There are 17 residues in the CDR3. CDR1 is MGHRA and CDR2 is YSYEKL in the germline V gene. Here the CDR3 reads CASSQGSGTGYTDTQYF. The CDR3 region has the DNA TGCGCCAGCAGCCAAGGGTCCGGGACAGGGTACACAGATACGCAGTATTTT.

This clone was picked up a small number of times. The chain recombines TRBV27 with TRBJ1-2; a possible D gene is TRBD1 (6 bases). Germline CDR1 and CDR2: MNHEY and SMNVEV (reference sequence). This CDR3 is 13 amino acids long. V dropped 2 bases and J dropped 8 bases, with 12 bases sitting between them. The CDR3 protein is CASSLGVGGGYTF. The CDR3 DNA sequence: TGTGCCAGCAGTTTAGGAGTGGGGGGCGGCTACACCTTC.

The chain links TRBV7-9 to TRBJ2-1; 8 positions agree with TRBD1. The CDR3 is made up of 14 amino acids. Germline CDR1 SEHNR, CDR2 FQNEAQ (reference sequence). With V trimmed by 6 bases and J by 8 bases, 9 bases remained unmatched. Here the CDR3 reads CASSGSDRADEQFF. The CDR3 nucleotides are TGTGCCAGCAGTGGTTCGGACAGGGCGGATGAGCAGTTCTTC.

The J gene is TRBJ2-1, the V gene TRBV11-2; unclear D gene. The CDR3 spans 11 residues. Deletions cut 3 bases from V and 7 bases from J, with 4 bases between. Germline V gene lookup returns CDR1 SGHAT and CDR2 FQNNGV. CDR3 DNA: TGTGCCAGCAGCTTCGGTAATGAGCAGTTCTTC. Protein sequence: CASSFGNEQFF.

J is TRBJ1-3 and V is TRBV6-1, with 9 bases fitting TRBD1. V was pared by 6 bases and J by 9 bases, with 9 bases of the junction left unmatched. CDR1 and CDR2 (germline): MNHNS, SASEGT. CDR3 length: 14 amino acids. CDR3 sequence: CASRDRGAYVTIYF. The CDR3 coding sequence is TGTGCCAGCAGGGACAGGGGTGCCTACGTCACCATATATTTT.

The chain uses TRBV13 and TRBJ2-1; tentative D call: TRBD2 (6 bases). Germline assignment: CDR1 PRHDT and CDR2 FYEKMQ (reference sequence). The CDR3 length is 13 residues. V gave up 7 bases and J gave up 8 bases, with 15 bases separating them. The CDR3 DNA reads TGTGCCAGCAACACTGGAGGGTTTTATGAGCAGTTCTTC. Translated: CASNTGGFYEQFF.

The CDR3 DNA reads TGTGCCAGCAAACTAGCGGAGCGCTACGAGCAGTACTTC. This codes for CASKLAERYEQYF. The chain joins TRBV6-5 to TRBJ2-5, with TRBD2 matching 8 bases. The J call may be mistaken, given a closer DNA end match to TRBJ2-7. The CDR3 totals 13 residues. The germline V gene encodes CDR1 MNHEY and CDR2 SVGAGI.

This chain joins TRBV27 and TRBJ2-1; D gene ambiguous. V gave up 2 bases and J gave up 2 bases, with 13 bases separating them. This CDR3 region has 16 residues. Germline CDR1 reads MNHEY; CDR2 reads SMNVEV (reference sequence). CDR3 sequence: CASSLTTDWAYNEQFF. In nucleotides, the CDR3 is TGTGCCAGCAGTTTAACCACCGACTGGGCCTACAATGAGCAGTTCTTC.

This chain links TRBV18 with TRBJ2-1; 8 nucleotides line up with TRBD1. The V and J ends lost 3 bases and 9 bases, in that order; junction bases with no gene match: 7. CDR3 length: 14 amino acids. Germline CDR1 and CDR2: KGHSH and LQKENI. CDR3 DNA sequence: TGTGCCAGCTCACCCTTAGGACAGGGCAGTGAGCAGTTCTTC. It encodes CASSPLGQGSEQFF. Drawing the rest from reference TRBV18 and TRBJ2-1, the complete variable domain is NAGVMQNPRHLVRRRGQEARLRCSPMKGHSHVYWYRQLPEEGLKFMVYLQKENIIDESGMPKERFSAEFPKEGPSILRIQQVVRGDSAAYFCASSPLGQGSEQFFGPGTRLTVL.

The chain recombines TRBV28 with TRBJ1-1; unclear D gene. The V end lost 2 bases, the J end lost 5 bases, and 9 bases lay between the germline ends. This CDR3 has 13 residues. Germline V gives CDR1 MDHEN, CDR2 SYDVKM. The chain's CDR3 is CASSLIAGTEAFF. DNA of the CDR3: TGTGCCAGCAGTTTAATCGCCGGGACTGAAGCTTTCTTT.

The J gene is TRBJ2-7, the V gene TRBV28; 7 nucleotides agree with TRBD1. J gave up 1 base and V 6 bases, and 12 bases lay outside the gene matches. The CDR3 runs 16 residues. Germline V gene sequence: CDR1 MDHEN, CDR2 SYDVKM. CDR3 region: CASSLNDRDLSYEQYF. In DNA, the CDR3 is TGTGCCAGCAGCTTAAATGACAGGGATCTTTCCTACGAGCAGTACTTC.

The rearrangement links TRBV2 to TRBJ1-5; D unresolved. The V gene's germline CDR1 is SNHLY and CDR2 FYNNEI. This CDR3 has 15 amino acids. Trimming stripped 1 base from V and 0 bases from J, with 7 bases between. Here the CDR3 reads CASSEGHFSNQPQHF. The CDR3 DNA reads TGTGCCAGCAGTGAAGGACACTTTAGCAATCAGCCCCAGCATTTT.

CDR3 DNA: TGTGCCAGCAGCTTGTGGGCAGCCAATCAGCCCCAGCATTTT. It yields the protein CASSLWAANQPQHF. This chain connects TRBV5-4 to TRBJ1-5; no clear D gene. The CDR3 extends over 14 amino acids. The V end lost 1 base, the J end lost 3 bases, and 8 bases lay between the germline ends. Germline CDR1 SGHNT, CDR2 YYREEE (reference sequence).

The rearrangement joins TRBV7-3 to TRBJ2-1; D remains unclear. This CDR3 comprises 15 residues. Germline V CDR1 and CDR2: SGHTA, FQGTGA. The ends were cut back, 2 bases at V and 0 bases at J, with 8 bases in the middle. The CDR3 here is CASSLFQSSYNEQFF. Written as DNA, the CDR3 is TGTGCCAGCAGCTTATTCCAGAGCTCCTACAATGAGCAGTTCTTC.